This TCR beta chain was sequenced in a study of control samples from healthy donors and cancer patients. Germline CDR1 LGHNA, CDR2 YSLEER. The CDR3 totals 15 residues. Deletions cut 1 base from V and 8 bases from J, with 17 bases between. Using immunoSEQ multiplex PCR, the repertoire was profiled, and TCRdb retains in-frame clones only, with some absent. Of more than 45,000 clones in the sample, 80% to 95% are singletons; the top ten hold 0.91%. The sequenced sample was PBMCs. The TCR comes from a man aged 30 to 45 with colorectal cancer. V is TRBV4-3 and J is TRBJ1-2; the D gene is possibly TRBD1 (5 bases). CDR3 residues: CASSQVLGGSEGYTF. The CDR3 coding sequence is TGCGCCAGCAGCCAAGTTTTGGGGGGGTCGGAAGGCTACACCTTC.